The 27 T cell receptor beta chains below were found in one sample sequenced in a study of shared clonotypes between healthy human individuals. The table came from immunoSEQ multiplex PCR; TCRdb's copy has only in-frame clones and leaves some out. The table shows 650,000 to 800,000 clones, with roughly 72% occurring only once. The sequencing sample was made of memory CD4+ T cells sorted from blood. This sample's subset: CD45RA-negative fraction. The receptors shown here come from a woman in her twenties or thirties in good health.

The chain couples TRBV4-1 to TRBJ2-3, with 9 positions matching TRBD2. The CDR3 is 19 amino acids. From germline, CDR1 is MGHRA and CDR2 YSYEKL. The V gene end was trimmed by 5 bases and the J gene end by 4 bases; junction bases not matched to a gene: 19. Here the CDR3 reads CASSKAGGSGSSPPDTQYF. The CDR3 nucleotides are TGCGCCAGCAGCAAGGCTGGTGGTAGCGGGAGCTCCCCCCCAGATACGCAGTATTTT.

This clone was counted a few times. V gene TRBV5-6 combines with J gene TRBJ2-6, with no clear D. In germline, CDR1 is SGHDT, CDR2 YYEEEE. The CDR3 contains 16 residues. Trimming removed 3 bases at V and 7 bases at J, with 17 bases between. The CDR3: CASSSPGRSDANVLTF. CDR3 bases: TGTGCCAGCAGCTCCCCCGGCCGATCTGACGCCAACGTCCTGACTTTC. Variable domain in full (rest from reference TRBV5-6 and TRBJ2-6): DAGVTQSPTHLIKTRGQQVTLRCSPKSGHDTVSWYQQALGQGPQFIFQYYEEEERQRGNFPDRFSGHQFPNYSSELNVNALLLGDSALYLCASSSPGRSDANVLTFGAGSRLTVL.

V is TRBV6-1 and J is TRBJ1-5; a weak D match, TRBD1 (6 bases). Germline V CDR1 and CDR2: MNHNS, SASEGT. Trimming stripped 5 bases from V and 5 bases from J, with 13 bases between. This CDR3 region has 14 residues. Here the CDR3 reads CASSQGGEYQPQHF. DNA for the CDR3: TGTGCCAGCAGTCAAGGGGGAGAATATCAGCCCCAGCATTTT.

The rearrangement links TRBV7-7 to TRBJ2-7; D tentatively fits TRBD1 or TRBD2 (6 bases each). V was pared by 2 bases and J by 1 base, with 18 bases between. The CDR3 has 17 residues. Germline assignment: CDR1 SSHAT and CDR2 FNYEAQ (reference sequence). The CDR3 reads CASSLPRGLHPSYEQYF. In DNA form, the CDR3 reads TGTGCCAGCAGCTTACCCAGGGGACTCCATCCTTCCTACGAGCAGTACTTC.

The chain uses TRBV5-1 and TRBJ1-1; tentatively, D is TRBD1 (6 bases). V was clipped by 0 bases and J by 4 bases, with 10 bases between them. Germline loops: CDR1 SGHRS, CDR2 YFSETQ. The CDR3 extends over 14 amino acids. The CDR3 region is CASSLVEGGTEAFF. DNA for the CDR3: TGCGCCAGCAGCTTGGTCGAGGGGGGCACTGAAGCTTTCTTT.

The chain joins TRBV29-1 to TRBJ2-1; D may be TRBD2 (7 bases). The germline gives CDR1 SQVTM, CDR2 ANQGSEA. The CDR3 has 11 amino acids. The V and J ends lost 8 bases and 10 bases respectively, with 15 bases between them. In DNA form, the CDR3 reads TGCAGCTCGGGGGGCTTACGGGAGCAGTTCTTC. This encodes CSSGGLREQFF.

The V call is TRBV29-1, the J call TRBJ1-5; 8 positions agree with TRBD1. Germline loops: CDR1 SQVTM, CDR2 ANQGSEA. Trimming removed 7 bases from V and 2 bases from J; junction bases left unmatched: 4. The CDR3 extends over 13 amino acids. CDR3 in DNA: TGCAGCGCCGGACAGGGCGGCAATCAGCCCCAGCATTTT. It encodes CSAGQGGNQPQHF.

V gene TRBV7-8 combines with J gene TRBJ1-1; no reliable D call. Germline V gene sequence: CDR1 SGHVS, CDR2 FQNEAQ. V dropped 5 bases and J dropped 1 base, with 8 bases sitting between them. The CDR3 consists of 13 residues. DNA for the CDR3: TGTGCCAGCAGCAAATACGGGAACACTGAAGCTTTCTTT. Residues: CASSKYGNTEAFF.

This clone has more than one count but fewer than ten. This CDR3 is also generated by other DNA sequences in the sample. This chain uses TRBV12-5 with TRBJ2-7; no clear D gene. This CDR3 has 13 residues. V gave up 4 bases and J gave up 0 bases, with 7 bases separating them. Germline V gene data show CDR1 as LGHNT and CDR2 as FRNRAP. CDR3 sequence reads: CASGSSDSYEQYF. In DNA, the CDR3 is TGTGCTAGTGGTTCCAGCGACTCCTACGAGCAGTACTTC.

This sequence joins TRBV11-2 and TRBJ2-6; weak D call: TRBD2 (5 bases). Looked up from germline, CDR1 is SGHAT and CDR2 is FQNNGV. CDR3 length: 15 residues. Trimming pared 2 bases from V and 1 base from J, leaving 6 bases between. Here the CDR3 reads CASSLTGSGANVLTF. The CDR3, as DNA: TGTGCCAGCAGCTTAACGGGATCTGGGGCCAACGTCCTGACTTTC.

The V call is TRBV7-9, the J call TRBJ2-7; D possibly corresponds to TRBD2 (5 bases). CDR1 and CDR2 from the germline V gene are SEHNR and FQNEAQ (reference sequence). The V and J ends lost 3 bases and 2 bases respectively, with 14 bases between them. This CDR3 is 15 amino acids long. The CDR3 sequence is CASSFAAGKAYEQYF. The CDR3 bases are TGTGCCAGCAGCTTCGCGGCCGGGAAGGCCTACGAGCAGTACTTC.

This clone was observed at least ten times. CDR3 residues: CASSGQNMGELFF. CDR3 coding DNA: TGTGCCAGCAGCGGACAGAATATGGGGGAGCTGTTTTTT. The chain couples TRBV6-1 to TRBJ2-2; weak D call: TRBD1 (6 bases). V dropped 6 bases and J dropped 8 bases, with 13 bases sitting between them. CDR3 length equals 13 residues. In germline, CDR1 is MNHNS, CDR2 SASEGT.

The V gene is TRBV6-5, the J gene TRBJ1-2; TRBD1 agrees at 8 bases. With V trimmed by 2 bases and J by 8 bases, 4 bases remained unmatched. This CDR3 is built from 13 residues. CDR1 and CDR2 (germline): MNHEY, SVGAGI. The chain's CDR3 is CASSYGQGDGYTF. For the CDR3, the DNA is TGTGCCAGCAGTTACGGACAGGGCGACGGCTACACCTTC.

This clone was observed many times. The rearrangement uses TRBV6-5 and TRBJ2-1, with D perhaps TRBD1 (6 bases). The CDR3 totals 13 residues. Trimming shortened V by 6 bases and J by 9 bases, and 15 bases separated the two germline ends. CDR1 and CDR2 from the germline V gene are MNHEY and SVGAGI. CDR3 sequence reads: CASRRTAHSEQFF. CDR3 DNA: TGTGCCAGCAGGCGGACAGCTCACTCTGAGCAGTTCTTC.

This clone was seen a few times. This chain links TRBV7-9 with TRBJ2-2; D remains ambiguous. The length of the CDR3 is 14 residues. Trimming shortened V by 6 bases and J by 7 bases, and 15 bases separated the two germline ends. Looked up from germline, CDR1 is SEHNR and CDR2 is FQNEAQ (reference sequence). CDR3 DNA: TGTGCCAGCAGGTACCCCGACCTGCACGGGGAGCTGTTTTTT. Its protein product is CASRYPDLHGELFF.

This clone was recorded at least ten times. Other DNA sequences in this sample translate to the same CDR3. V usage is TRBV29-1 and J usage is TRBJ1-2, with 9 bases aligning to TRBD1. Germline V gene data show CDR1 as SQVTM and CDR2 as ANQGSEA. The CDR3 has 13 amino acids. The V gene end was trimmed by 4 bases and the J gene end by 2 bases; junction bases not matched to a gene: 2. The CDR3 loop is CSVGGTGNYGYTF. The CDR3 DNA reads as TGCAGCGTTGGGGGGACAGGGAACTATGGCTACACCTTC.

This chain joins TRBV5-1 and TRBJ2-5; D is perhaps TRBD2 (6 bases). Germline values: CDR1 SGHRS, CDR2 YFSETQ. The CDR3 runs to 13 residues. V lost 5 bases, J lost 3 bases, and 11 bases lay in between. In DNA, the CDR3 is TGCGCCAGCAGGGTTAGCGGTGAAGAGACCCAGTACTTC. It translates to CASRVSGEETQYF. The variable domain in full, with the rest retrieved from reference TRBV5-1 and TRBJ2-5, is KAGVTQTPRYLIKTRGQQVTLSCSPISGHRSVSWYQQTPGQGLQFLFEYFSETQRNKGNFPGRFSGRQFSNSRSEMNVSTLELGDSALYLCASRVSGEETQYFGPGTRLLVL.

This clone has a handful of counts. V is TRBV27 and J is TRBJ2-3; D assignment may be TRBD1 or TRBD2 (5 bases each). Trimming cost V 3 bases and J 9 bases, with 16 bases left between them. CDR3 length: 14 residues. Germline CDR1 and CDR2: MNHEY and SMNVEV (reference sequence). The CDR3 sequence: CASSLGRPGETQYF. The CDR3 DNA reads TGTGCCAGCAGTTTGGGACGCCCCGGGGAGACGCAGTATTTT.

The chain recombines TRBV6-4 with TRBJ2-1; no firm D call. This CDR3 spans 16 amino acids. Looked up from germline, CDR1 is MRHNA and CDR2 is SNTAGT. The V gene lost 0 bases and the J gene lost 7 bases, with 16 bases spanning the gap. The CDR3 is CASSDSNREVGNEQFF. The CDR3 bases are TGTGCCAGCAGTGACTCGAATAGAGAGGTAGGGAATGAGCAGTTCTTC.

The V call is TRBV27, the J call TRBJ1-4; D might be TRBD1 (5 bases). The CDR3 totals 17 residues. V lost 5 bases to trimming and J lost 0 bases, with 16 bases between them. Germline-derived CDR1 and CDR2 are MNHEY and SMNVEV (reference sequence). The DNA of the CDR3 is TGTGCCAGCAGTCCAATGACAGTATTTACAACTAATGAAAAACTGTTTTTT. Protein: CASSPMTVFTTNEKLFF.

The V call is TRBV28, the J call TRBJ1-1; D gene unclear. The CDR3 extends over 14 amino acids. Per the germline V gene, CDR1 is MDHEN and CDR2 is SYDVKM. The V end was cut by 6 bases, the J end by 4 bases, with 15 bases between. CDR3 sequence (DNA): TGTGCCAGCAGGCTAACCACGGGGATCACTGAAGCTTTCTTT. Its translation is CASRLTTGITEAFF.

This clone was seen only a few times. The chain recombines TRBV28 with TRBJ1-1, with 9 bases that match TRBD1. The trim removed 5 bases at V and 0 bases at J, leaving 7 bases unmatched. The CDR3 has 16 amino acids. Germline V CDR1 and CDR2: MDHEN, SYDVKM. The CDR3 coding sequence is TGTGCCAGCAGTGGTCCCGGGACAGGGATGAACACTGAAGCTTTCTTT. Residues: CASSGPGTGMNTEAFF.

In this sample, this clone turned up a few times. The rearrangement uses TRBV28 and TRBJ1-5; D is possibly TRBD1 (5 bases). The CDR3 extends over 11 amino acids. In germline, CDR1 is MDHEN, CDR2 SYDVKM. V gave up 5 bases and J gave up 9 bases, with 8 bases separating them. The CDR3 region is CASSKGRPQHF. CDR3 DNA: TGTGCCAGCAGTAAGGGGAGGCCCCAGCATTTT.

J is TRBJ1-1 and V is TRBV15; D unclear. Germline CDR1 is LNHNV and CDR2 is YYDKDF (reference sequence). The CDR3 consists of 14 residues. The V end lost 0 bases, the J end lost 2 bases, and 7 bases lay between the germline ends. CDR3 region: CATSRDEVNTEAFF. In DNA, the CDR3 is TGTGCCACCAGCAGAGACGAGGTAAACACTGAAGCTTTCTTT.

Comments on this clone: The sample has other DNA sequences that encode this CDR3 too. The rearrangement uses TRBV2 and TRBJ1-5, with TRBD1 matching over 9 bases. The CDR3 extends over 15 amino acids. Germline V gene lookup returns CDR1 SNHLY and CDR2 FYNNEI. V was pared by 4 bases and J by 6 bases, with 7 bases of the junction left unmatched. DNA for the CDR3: TGTGCCAGCAGTGGTGAGGGACAGGGAGGTCAGCCCCAGCATTTT. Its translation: CASSGEGQGGQPQHF.

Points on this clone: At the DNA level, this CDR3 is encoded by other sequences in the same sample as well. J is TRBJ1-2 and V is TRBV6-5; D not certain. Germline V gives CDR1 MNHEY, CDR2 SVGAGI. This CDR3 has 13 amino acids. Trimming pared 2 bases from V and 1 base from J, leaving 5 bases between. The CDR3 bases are TGTGCCAGCAGTTACGGACTTAACTATGGCTACACCTTC. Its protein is CASSYGLNYGYTF.

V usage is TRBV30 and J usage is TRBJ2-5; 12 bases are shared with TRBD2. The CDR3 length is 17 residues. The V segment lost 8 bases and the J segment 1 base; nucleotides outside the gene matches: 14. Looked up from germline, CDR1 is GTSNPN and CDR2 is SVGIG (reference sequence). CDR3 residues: CAGGPPSGRALQETQYF. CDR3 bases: TGTGCCGGGGGCCCGCCTAGCGGGAGGGCCCTCCAAGAGACCCAGTACTTC.